This T cell receptor beta chain appears in the sequencing data of a study of blood T cell repertoires in COVID-19. Study information: Whether acute or convalescent, the COVID-19 samples came from the United States, Italy and Spain.

Original handling: It was from reference gene primer amplification that nucleated cell counts were estimated. Data came from immunoSEQ multiplex PCR; TCRdb stores just in-frame clones and leaves some out. That table supplies the V and J calls and clone size; D and trimming were determined from the DNA. The table includes fewer than 400,000 clones, around nine tenths detected once. Sequencing used PBMCs or T cells enriched from blood (not recorded which). This clonotype originated in a woman in her 50s who had recovered from COVID-19.

CDR3 protein: CASSLAGGFQETQYF. CDR3 in DNA: TGTGCCAGCAGCTTAGCGGGGGGTTTTCAAGAGACCCAGTACTTC. The V call is TRBV11-3, the J call TRBJ2-5, with 7 bases lining up with TRBD2. V was clipped by 1 base and J by 2 bases; unmatched bases: 4. The CDR3 is made up of 15 amino acids. Germline loops: CDR1 SGHNT, CDR2 YENEEA.